Shown below are 10 T cell receptor beta chains from a single sample sequenced in a study of cytomegalovirus exposure and HLA in healthy donors. PCR was performed using 60 Vbeta and 13 Jbeta primers. Method: immunoSEQ multiplex PCR; TCRdb's copy keeps in-frame clones and lacks some. This repertoire shows fewer than 200,000 clones, 75% to 90% found once; its top ten account for about 4.5%. Sequenced material: PBMCs. The receptors originated from a young man in good health and CMV-seronegative.

This chain connects TRBV7-9 to TRBJ1-5, with D unresolved. This CDR3 is 13 amino acids long. Deletions cut 1 base from V and 7 bases from J, with 8 bases between. Germline assignment: CDR1 SEHNR and CDR2 FQNEAQ (reference sequence). CDR3 sequence reads: CASSLGQAQPQHF. CDR3 coding DNA: TGTGCCAGCAGCTTAGGGCAGGCCCAGCCCCAGCATTTT.

As to this clone: Other DNA sequences within the sample encode an identical CDR3. This sequence joins TRBV7-3 and TRBJ1-2; TRBD1 aligns across 9 bases. V was clipped by 5 bases and J by 1 base; unmatched bases: 2. CDR1 is SGHTA and CDR2 is FQGTGA in the germline V gene. This CDR3 region has 14 residues. The CDR3 coding sequence is TGTGCCAGCAGCCCGGGACAGGGTAACTATGGCTACACCTTC. Its protein product is CASSPGQGNYGYTF.

This rearrangement joins TRBV25-1 to TRBJ1-3; 8 bases are shared with TRBD1. J lost 2 bases, V lost 3 bases, and 3 bases had no gene match. Looked up from germline, CDR1 is MGHDK and CDR2 is SYGVNS. This CDR3 is 15 amino acids long. CDR3 coding DNA: TGTGCCAGCAGTGACCGGACAGGGCCTGGAAACACCATATATTTT. It codes for CASSDRTGPGNTIYF.

The V call is TRBV19, the J call TRBJ1-2, with D possibly TRBD1 on 5 matching bases. The CDR3 totals 14 residues. The V gene's germline CDR1 is LNHDA and CDR2 SQIVND (reference sequence). V was cut by 4 bases and J by 4 bases, with 13 bases left in between. CDR3: CASSNKNRFYGYTF. CDR3 coding DNA: TGTGCCAGTAGTAATAAAAACAGGTTCTATGGCTACACCTTC.

The CDR3 DNA is TGTGCCAGCAGAGTGACAGTTAGAGGCAATCAGCCCCAGCATTTT. This codes for CASRVTVRGNQPQHF. The chain has TRBV27 and TRBJ1-5; a weak D match, TRBD1 (5 bases). From germline, CDR1 is MNHEY and CDR2 SMNVEV (reference sequence). Trimming cost V 6 bases and J 2 bases, with 14 bases left between them. The CDR3 runs to 15 residues.

The chain joins TRBV11-2 to TRBJ2-7, with D maybe TRBD2 (6 bases). Trimming shortened V by 3 bases and J by 1 base, and 16 bases separated the two germline ends. The CDR3 extends over 16 amino acids. CDR1 and CDR2 (germline): SGHAT, FQNNGV. This CDR3 is CASSFPGGTGSYEQYF. For the CDR3, the DNA is TGTGCCAGCAGCTTTCCTGGAGGGACGGGGTCCTACGAGCAGTACTTC.

Comment on this clone: The junction shows a germline mismatch at one end, possibly a read error. The rearrangement joins TRBV11-2 to TRBJ2-7; no clear D gene. Germline V CDR1 and CDR2: SGHAT, FQNNGV. This CDR3 spans 10 amino acids. Here the CDR3 reads CASSLYLLVF. The CDR3 nucleotides read TGTGCCAGCAGCTTATATCTCTTAGTTTTC.

As for this clone: The same CDR3 can be traced to other DNA sequences in this sample. This chain connects TRBV14 to TRBJ2-5; TRBD2 agrees at 7 bases. The CDR3 consists of 13 residues. V dropped 1 base and J dropped 5; count of bases not matched to a gene: 1. The V gene's germline CDR1 is SGHDN and CDR2 FVKESK. This CDR3 reads CASSQGGGETQYF. In nucleotides, the CDR3 is TGTGCCAGCAGCCAAGGGGGAGGGGAGACCCAGTACTTC.

The chain recombines TRBV7-9 with TRBJ2-5; D not certain. V lost 4 bases and J 4 bases, leaving 13 bases between the germline ends. Germline assignment: CDR1 SEHNR and CDR2 FQNEAQ (reference sequence). The CDR3 is 14 amino acids. Written as DNA, the CDR3 is TGTGCCAGCAGCTCAAGTGGTGTGAGAGAGACCCAGTACTTC. As protein: CASSSSGVRETQYF.

The rearrangement joins TRBV7-9 to TRBJ2-1; 7 bases agree with TRBD2. Looked up from germline, CDR1 is SEHNR and CDR2 is FQNEAQ (reference sequence). The trim removed 1 base at V and 12 bases at J, leaving 6 bases unmatched. The CDR3 covers 13 residues. The CDR3 region is CASSLDGGRGQFF. The CDR3 nucleotides read TGTGCCAGCAGCTTAGACGGGGGGAGAGGGCAGTTCTTC. Complete variable domain (other parts from reference TRBV7-9 and TRBJ2-1): DTGVSQNPRHKITKRGQNVTFRCDPISEHNRLYWYRQTLGQGPEFLTYFQNEAQLEKSRLLSDRFSAERPKGSFSTLEIQRTEQGDSAMYLCASSLDGGRGQFFGPGTRLTVL.